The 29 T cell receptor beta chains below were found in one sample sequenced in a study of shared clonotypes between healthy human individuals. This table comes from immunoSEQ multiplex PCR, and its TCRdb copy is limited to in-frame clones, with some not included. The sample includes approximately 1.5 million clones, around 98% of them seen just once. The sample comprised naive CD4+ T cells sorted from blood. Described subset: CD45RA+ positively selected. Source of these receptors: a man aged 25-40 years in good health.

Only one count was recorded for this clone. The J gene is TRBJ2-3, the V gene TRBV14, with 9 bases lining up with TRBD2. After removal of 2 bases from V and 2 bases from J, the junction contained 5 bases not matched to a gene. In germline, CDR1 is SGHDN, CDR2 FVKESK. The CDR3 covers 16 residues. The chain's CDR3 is CASSQFPSGTTDTQYF. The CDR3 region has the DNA TGTGCCAGCAGCCAATTTCCTAGCGGGACCACAGATACGCAGTATTTT.

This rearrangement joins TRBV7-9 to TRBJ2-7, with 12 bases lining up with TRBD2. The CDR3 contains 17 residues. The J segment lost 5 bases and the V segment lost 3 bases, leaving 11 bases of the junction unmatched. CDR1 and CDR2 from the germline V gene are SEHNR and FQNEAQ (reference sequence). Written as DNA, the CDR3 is TGTGCCAGCAGCTTGGGGACTAGCGGGCGCGGAGGGGACGAGCAGTACTTC. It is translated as CASSLGTSGRGGDEQYF.

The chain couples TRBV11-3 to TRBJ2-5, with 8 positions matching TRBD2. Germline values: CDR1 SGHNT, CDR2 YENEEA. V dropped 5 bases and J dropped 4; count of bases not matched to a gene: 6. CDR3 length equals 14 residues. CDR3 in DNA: TGTGCCAGCAGCGGGAGCGGGAGTAGAGAGACCCAGTACTTC. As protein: CASSGSGSRETQYF.

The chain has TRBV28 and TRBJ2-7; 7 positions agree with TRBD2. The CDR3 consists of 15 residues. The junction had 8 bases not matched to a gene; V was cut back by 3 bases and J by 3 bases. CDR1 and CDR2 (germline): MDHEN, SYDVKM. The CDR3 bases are TGTGCCAGCAGTTTCGGACCTAGCGGCTTCTACGAGCAGTACTTC. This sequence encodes CASSFGPSGFYEQYF.

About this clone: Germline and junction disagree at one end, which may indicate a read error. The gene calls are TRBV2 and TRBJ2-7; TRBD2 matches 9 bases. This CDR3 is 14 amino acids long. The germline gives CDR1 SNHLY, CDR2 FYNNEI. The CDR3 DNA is TGTGCCAGCAGTCCCATCACTAGCGGGCTAAAGCCGAACTTC. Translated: CASSPITSGLKPNF.

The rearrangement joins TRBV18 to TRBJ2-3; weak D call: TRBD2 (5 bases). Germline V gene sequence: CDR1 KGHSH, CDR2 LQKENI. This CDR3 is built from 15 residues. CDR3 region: CASGKPQTSTDTQYF. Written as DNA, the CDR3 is TGTGCATCCGGGAAACCCCAAACATCCACAGATACGCAGTATTTT.

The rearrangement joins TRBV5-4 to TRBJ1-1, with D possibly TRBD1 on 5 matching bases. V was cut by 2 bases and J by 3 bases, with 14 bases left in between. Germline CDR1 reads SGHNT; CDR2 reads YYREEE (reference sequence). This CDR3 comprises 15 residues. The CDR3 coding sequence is TGTGCCAGCAGCTTAAGGGGAGTCCCCGACACTGAAGCTTTCTTT. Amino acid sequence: CASSLRGVPDTEAFF.

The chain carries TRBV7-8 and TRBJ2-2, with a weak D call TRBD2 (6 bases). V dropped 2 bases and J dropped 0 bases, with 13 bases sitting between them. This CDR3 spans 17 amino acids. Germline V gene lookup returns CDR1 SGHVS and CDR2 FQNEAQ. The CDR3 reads CASSLRRGTANTGELFF. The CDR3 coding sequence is TGTGCCAGCAGCTTAAGACGCGGGACCGCGAACACCGGGGAGCTGTTTTTT.

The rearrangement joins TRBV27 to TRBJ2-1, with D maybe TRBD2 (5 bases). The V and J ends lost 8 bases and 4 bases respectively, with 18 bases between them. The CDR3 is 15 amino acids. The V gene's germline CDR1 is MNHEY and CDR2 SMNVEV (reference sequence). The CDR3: CASWTSGTHYNEQFF. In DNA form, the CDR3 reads TGTGCCAGCTGGACCTCGGGAACTCATTACAATGAGCAGTTCTTC.

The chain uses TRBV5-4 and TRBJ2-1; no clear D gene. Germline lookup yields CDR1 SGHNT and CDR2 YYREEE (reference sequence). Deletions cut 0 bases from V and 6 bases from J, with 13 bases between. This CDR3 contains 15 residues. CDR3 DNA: TGTGCCAGCAGCTTGGATCCAGATTCAGGCAATGAGCAGTTCTTC. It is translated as CASSLDPDSGNEQFF.

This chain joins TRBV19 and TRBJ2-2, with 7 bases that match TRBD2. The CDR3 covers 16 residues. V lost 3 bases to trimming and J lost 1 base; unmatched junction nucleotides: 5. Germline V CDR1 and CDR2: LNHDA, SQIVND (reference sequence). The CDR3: CASSIRAGLNTGELFF. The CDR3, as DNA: TGTGCCAGTAGTATTAGAGCGGGATTGAACACCGGGGAGCTGTTTTTT. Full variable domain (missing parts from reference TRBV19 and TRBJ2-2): DGGITQSPKYLFRKEGQNVTLSCEQNLNHDAMYWYRQDPGQGLRLIYYSQIVNDFQKGDIAEGYSVSREKKESFPLTVTSAQKNPTAFYLCASSIRAGLNTGELFFGEGSRLTVL.

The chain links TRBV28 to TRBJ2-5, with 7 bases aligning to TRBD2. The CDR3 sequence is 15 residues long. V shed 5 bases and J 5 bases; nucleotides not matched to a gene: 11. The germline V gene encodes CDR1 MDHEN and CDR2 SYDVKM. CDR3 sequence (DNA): TGTGCCAGCAGTCAAAGCGGGGAAGTACGGGAGACCCAGTACTTC. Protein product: CASSQSGEVRETQYF. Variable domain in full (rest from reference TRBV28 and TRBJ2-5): DVKVTQSSRYLVKRTGEKVFLECVQDMDHENMFWYRQDPGLGLRLIYFSYDVKMKEKGDIPEGYSVSREKKERFSLILESASTNQTSMYLCASSQSGEVRETQYFGPGTRLLVL.

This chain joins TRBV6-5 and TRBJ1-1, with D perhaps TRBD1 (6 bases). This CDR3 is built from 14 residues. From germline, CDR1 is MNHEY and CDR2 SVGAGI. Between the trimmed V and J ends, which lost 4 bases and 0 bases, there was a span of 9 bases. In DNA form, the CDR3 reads TGTGCCAGCAGTTTCGGGGGCATGAACACTGAAGCTTTCTTT. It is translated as CASSFGGMNTEAFF.

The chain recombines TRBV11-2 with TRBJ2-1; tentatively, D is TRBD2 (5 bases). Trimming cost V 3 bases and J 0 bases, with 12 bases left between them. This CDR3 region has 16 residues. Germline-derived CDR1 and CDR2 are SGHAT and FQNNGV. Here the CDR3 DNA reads TGTGCCAGCAGCTTGAGGGCGGGCCTCTCCTACAATGAGCAGTTCTTC. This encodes CASSLRAGLSYNEQFF. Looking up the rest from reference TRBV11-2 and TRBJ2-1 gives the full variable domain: EAGVAQSPRYKIIEKRQSVAFWCNPISGHATLYWYQQILGQGPKLLIQFQNNGVVDDSQLPKDRFSAERLKGVDSTLKIQPAKLEDSAVYLCASSLRAGLSYNEQFFGPGTRLTVL.

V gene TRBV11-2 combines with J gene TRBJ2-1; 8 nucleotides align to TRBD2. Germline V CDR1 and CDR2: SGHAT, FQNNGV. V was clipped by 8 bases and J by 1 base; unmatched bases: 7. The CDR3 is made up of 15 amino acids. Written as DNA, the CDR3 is TGTGCCAGCTCAAAGGGGACTAGTTCCTACAATGAGCAGTTCTTC. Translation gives CASSKGTSSYNEQFF.

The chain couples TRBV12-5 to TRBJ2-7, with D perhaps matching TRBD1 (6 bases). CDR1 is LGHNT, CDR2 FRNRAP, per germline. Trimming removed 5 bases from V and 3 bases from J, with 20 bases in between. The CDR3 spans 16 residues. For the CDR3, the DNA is TGTGCTAGTGGTGATGATCCGTCCACAGGGAACTACGAGCAGTACTTC. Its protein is CASGDDPSTGNYEQYF.

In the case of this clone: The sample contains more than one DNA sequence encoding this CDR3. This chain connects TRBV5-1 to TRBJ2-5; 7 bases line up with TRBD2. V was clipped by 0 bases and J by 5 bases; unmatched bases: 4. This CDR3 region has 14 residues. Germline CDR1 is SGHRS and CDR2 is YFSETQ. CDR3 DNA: TGCGCCAGCAGCTTGGGCGGGGGTCGGGAGACCCAGTACTTC. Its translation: CASSLGGGRETQYF.

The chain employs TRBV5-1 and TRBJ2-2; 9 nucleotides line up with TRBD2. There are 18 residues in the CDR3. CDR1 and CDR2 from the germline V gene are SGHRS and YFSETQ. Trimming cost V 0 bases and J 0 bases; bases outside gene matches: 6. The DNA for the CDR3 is TGCGCCAGCAGCTTGGCCTTTACTAGCGGGTCGAACACCGGGGAGCTGTTTTTT. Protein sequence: CASSLAFTSGSNTGELFF.

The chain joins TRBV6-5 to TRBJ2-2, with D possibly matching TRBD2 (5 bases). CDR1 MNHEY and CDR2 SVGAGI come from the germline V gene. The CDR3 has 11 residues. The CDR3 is CRRENTGELFF. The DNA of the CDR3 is TGTCGCCGGGAGAACACCGGGGAGCTGTTTTTT.

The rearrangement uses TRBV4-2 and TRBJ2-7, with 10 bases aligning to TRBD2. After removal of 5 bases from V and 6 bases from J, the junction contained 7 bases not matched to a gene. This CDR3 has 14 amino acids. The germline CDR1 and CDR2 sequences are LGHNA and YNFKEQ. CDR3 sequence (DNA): TGTGCCAGCAGCGCCCCGGGACTAGCGAGCGAGCAGTACTTC. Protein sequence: CASSAPGLASEQYF.

CDR3 in amino acids: CASSPPGRSTNQPQHF. CDR3 nucleotides: TGTGCCAGCTCACCACCAGGGCGATCGACCAATCAGCCCCAGCATTTT. The chain joins TRBV18 to TRBJ1-5; no firm D call. The CDR3 consists of 16 residues. V shed 0 bases and J shed 3 bases, with 12 bases lying between them. Germline V gives CDR1 KGHSH, CDR2 LQKENI.

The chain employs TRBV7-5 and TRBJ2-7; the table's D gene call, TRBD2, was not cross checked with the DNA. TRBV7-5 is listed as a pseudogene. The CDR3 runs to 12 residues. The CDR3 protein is CVRSLPHGELYF. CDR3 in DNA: TGTGTCAGAAGCTTGCCCCACGGGGAGCTGTACTTC.

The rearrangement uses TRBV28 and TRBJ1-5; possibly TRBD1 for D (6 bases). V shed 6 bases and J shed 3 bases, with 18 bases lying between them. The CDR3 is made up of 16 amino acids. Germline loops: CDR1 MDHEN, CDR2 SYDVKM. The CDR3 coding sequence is TGTGCCAGCAGGAAAGGGGGGGGCAGGTACAATCAGCCCCAGCATTTT. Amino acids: CASRKGGGRYNQPQHF. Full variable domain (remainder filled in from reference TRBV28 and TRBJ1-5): DVKVTQSSRYLVKRTGEKVFLECVQDMDHENMFWYRQDPGLGLRLIYFSYDVKMKEKGDIPEGYSVSREKKERFSLILESASTNQTSMYLCASRKGGGRYNQPQHFGDGTRLSIL.

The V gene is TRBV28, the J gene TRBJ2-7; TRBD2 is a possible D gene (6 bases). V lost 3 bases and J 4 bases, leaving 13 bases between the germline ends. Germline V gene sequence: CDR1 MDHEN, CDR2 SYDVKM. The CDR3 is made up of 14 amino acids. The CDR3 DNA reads TGTGCCAGCAGTTTCCAGGGAGGTGGGTACGAGCAGTACTTC. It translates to CASSFQGGGYEQYF. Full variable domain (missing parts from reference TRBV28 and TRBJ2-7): DVKVTQSSRYLVKRTGEKVFLECVQDMDHENMFWYRQDPGLGLRLIYFSYDVKMKEKGDIPEGYSVSREKKERFSLILESASTNQTSMYLCASSFQGGGYEQYFGPGTRLTVT.

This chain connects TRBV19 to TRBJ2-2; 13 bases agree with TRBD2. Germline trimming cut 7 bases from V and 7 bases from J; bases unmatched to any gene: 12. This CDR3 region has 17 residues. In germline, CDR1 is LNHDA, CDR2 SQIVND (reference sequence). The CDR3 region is CASIGHFGTSGIGELFF. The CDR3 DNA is TGTGCCAGTATTGGGCACTTCGGGACTAGCGGGATCGGGGAGCTGTTTTTT.

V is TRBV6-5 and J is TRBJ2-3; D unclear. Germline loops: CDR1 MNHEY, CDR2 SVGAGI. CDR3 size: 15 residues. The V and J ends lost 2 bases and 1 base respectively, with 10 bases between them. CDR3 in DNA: TGTGCCAGCAGTTACCTCTCCGCGGGCACAGATACGCAGTATTTT. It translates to CASSYLSAGTDTQYF.

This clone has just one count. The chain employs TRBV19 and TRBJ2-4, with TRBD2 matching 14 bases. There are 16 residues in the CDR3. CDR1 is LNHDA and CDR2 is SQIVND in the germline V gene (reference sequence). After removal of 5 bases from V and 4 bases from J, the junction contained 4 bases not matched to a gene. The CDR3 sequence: CASSPGLAGGKNIQYF. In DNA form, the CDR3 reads TGTGCCAGTAGTCCCGGACTAGCGGGAGGTAAAAACATTCAGTACTTC.

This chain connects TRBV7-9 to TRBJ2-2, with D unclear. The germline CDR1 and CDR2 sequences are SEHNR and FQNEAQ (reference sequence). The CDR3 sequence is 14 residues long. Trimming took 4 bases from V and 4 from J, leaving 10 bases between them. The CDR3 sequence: CASSSPRFTGELFF. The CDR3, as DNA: TGTGCCAGCAGCTCCCCCCGCTTCACCGGGGAGCTGTTTTTT.

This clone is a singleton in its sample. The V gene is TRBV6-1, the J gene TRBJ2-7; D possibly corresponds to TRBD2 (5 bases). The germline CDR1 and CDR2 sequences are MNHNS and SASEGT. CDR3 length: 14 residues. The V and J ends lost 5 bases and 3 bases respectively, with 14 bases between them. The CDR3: CASSYREPIYEQYF. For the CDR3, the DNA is TGTGCCAGCAGTTATCGGGAACCCATCTACGAGCAGTACTTC.